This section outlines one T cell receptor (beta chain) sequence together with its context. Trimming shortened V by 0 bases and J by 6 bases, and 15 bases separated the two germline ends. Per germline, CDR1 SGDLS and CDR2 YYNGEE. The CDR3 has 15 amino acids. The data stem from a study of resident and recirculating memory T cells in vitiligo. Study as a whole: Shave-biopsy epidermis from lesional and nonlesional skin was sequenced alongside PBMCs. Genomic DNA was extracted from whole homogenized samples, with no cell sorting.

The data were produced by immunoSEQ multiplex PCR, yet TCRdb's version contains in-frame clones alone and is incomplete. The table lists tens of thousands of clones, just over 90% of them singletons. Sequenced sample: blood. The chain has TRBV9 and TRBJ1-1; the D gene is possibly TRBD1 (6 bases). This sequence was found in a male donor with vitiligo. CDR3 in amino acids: CASSVDQGTSAEAFF. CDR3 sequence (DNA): TGTGCCAGCAGCGTAGATCAGGGGACAAGCGCTGAAGCTTTCTTT.